This T cell receptor beta chain appears in the sequencing data of a study of cytomegalovirus exposure and HLA in healthy donors (dated by TCRdb to about 2017). For the wider study: An earlier analysis of a few hundred of the donors reported approximately 300 Gb of sequence data and 117 million unique TCR beta sequences obtained from 180 million or so T cells. Donor age, sex, ethnicity and CMV serostatus were collected together with the repertoire data. HLA typing included class I and class II loci at four-digit resolution. A later analysis re-examined previously published TCR beta repertoires from just over 650 donors and added high-resolution HLA genotyping to investigate patterns of TCR occurrence. To predict cytomegalovirus infection status, the study brought together high-throughput TCR immunosequencing, statistical association of individual TCRs with disease status, and machine learning. Every repertoire in the discovery cohort had been generated on one and the same sequencing platform. The genetic ancestry cluster associated with self-reported Caucasian donors included around four fifths of the roughly 360 genotyped donors. The number of typed donors differed by locus: about 620-630 for A, B, C, DRB1 and DQB1; 522 for DQA1; over 600 for DPA1; and approximately 450 for DPB1. The study aimed to test whether cataloging public T cell receptors could reveal signatures of past pathogen exposure. Along with the approximately 600-subject first cohort, a separate validation cohort of 120 different subjects was used. In the later analysis, no new phenotypic data were used to find candidate immune exposures; instead, reliance was placed on TCR beta sequences and their occurrence across donors. In an earlier analysis of a few hundred of the donors, high-throughput TCR beta sequencing was used to judge whether each TCR beta V gene segment behaved as functional or pseudogenic. An early release that covered some 640 HLA-typed donors contained around 300 gigabases of sequencing data and about 84 million unique TCR sequences. Roughly five DR-DQ haplotypes were treated as single units for association and clustering because of strong linkage in the cohort. A later genetic analysis took genome-wide SNP genotypes for about 65% of the roughly 670 donors and used that subset as a discovery cohort. Across around 400 genotyped donors of the cohort, an average of approximately 240,000 unique TCR beta nucleotide sequences per donor were sequenced, and around 20% of those sequences were non-productive. Using immunosequencing, the study profiled T cell repertoires from around 670 subjects and related those repertoires to cytomegalovirus serostatus.

The cohort was made up of 500 to 800 healthy bone marrow donors. At the time of sampling, every cohort member was nominally healthy, though immune exposures that went unrecorded were likely present. The donor was CMV seronegative and belonged to the group of over 300 seronegative cohort members. Each donor provided a peripheral blood sample, and peripheral blood mononuclear cells were used for TCR beta sequencing. Genomic DNA was extracted from the blood cell samples with the Qiagen DNeasy Blood Extraction Kit. To prepare the library, the immunoSEQ multiplex PCR assay was applied. A mixture of 60 forward primers for TCR Vbeta segments and 13 reverse primers for TCR Jbeta segments was used in the multiplex PCR. The CDR3 region of rearranged TCR beta genes was amplified from genomic DNA with a multiplex PCR assay. Amplified TCR beta libraries were sequenced as 87-base-pair reads on the Illumina HiSeq System. The original methods were these. In a later analysis, roughly 80 million unique TCR beta chains were counted across the 690 or so repertoires, and around 11 million of these chains were shared by at least two donors. Raw reads were error-corrected and collapsed into unique sequences with a nearest-neighbor algorithm that merged closely related sequences to remove PCR and sequencing errors. Alignment of CDR3 sequences to IMGT reference sequences was used to assign V, D and J gene segments. Each retained sequence needed at least a six-nucleotide match to both a V gene segment and a J gene segment. Rearrangements were called productive when the CDR3 lacked stop codons and stayed in frame with V and J; all others were non-productive. Following IMGT convention, CDR3 was defined as the stretch from the second conserved V-encoded cysteine to the conserved J-encoded phenylalanine. Sequences without an unambiguous match to a single V gene segment were excluded from the earlier analysis of about 600 of the donors. An earlier analysis of over 450 of the donors classified V segments as functional when productive rearrangements were above 56.7% and as segregating when the standard deviation between donors was above 5%. A statistical classification framework was built to diagnose cytomegalovirus status from the catalog of TCR beta chain sequences. A later analysis assigned V and J genes by comparing TCR nucleotide sequences with IMGT/GENE-DB human TR gene sequences. Using the TCRdist pipeline, a later analysis assigned CDR3 sequences along with most-parsimonious VDJ recombination scenarios. In a later analysis, each TCR beta chain was defined by its CDR3 amino acid sequence together with its V-gene family, and reads lacking a unique V-gene family were excluded. As a way to deal with suspected cross-contamination and a sequencing artifact, a later analysis dropped 450 to 600 nucleotide sequences that were highly shared and had low generation probability. A later analysis calculated a clonal expansion index for each public chain from normalized within-repertoire ranks of inferred template counts. In a later analysis, generation probabilities were computed using a VDJ recombination model fitted to out-of-frame rearrangements, and the results were checked against IGoR. In a later analysis, TCR-TCR, TCR-HLA and TCR-CMV co-occurrence was scored with hypergeometric tests, and a repertoire-size bias correction was applied to TCR pairs. False discovery rates were estimated in a later analysis by permuting HLA or CMV assignments 20 times. In a later analysis, co-occurring TCRs were grouped using DBSCAN, with TCRdist sequence similarity added in when clustering inside HLA-allele-positive subsets. Repertoires with fewer than 30,000 or more than 120,000 public chains, plus five repertoires with anomalous nucleotide sharing, were excluded from co-occurrence clustering. The clones in this table, taken by TCRdb from immuneACCESS, are in-frame only. Not every clone is retained; where verified, under half of the shortfall comes from an unresolved V gene, and the cause of the rest is unknown. D and trimming come from the DNA, and the V and J calls and clone size come from that table. The data table for this sample lists approximately 150,000 clones. The ten largest clones add up to roughly 1.6% of the sample.

About this clone: Its antigen remains undetermined.

The V end gives up 8 bases and the J end 5 bases, leaving 9 bases in the junction not matched to a gene. From its cysteine to its phenylalanine, the CDR3 spans 14 amino acids. Here the CDR3 DNA is all that survives: 42 bases in frame from base 1. In the germline V gene, CDR1 corresponds to MNHEY and CDR2 to SVGAGI. Broad study findings and their caveats: A cluster of highly shared sequence variants was judged likely to be a technical artifact of the sequencing pipeline. In a later analysis, the rate of TCR association differed among HLA loci, with DRB1 alleles having the most associated TCRs and HLA-C alleles having the fewest. When HLA alleles, especially DR and DQ, strongly co-occurred, TCR associations were difficult to assign to individual alleles. According to the authors, the approach could potentially be generalized to other disease states and immunological phenotypes. In an earlier analysis of more than 500 of the donors, most TCR beta V segments appeared in productive rearrangements about 90% or about 30% of the time, broadly matching IMGT annotations. Linkage disequilibrium might explain the correlated functional status among segregating V segments, but an unknown experimental factor could not be ruled out. A few of the identified cytomegalovirus-associated TCR beta chains were confirmed in vitro to be specific for cytomegalovirus antigens. A later analysis found that most CMV-associated TCR beta chains appeared HLA-restricted, with HLA associations seemingly driven largely by CMV exposure. Specific HLA alleles were associated with more than 15,000 TCR beta sequences at a false discovery rate of 0.05 in a later analysis. A further reported finding was that TCR beta sequences accurately predicted the HLA-A and HLA-B alleles for most subjects in the first cohort. A later genetic analysis associated a missense DCLRE1C variant with V-gene and J-gene trimming of TCR beta chains, and an independent cohort replicated the association. According to a later genetic analysis, donors in an Asian-associated ancestry cluster had fewer N-insertions in productive TCRs than the approximately 670-donor mean. In a later analysis, several top co-occurrence clusters were reported to appear linked to parvovirus B19, influenza, CMV and Epstein-Barr virus. Because HLA typing was unavailable for some donors at each locus, only the typed subset was used in association tests. The presence/absence analyses assumed that sequencing depth was roughly uniform across donors, and that assumption may not be true. Some IMGT-functional V segments, including TRBV6-2 and TRBV6-3, could not be told apart with the 87-base-pair reads, so those segments were excluded. In a later analysis, HLA-associated TCR beta chains were found to be more clonally expanded and to have lower generation probabilities than equally common non-associated chains. In this cohort, only TCR beta chains were sequenced, and detectable features were limited by the absence of alpha or paired-chain data. About 17 rarely observed V segments, including chromosome 9 orphons, were excluded from the earlier analysis of some 590 of the donors because counts were too low. The only immune exposure information available for the cohort was CMV serostatus. In the study, some 160 TCR beta chains were listed as associated with cytomegalovirus. While some public TCRs were present in many individuals, most TCR sequences turned up only very rarely across donors. Cytomegalovirus status was reported to be diagnosed by the classifier with high specificity and sensitivity in both the original and validation cohorts.

The sequenced material came from PBMCs. The sequence joins TRBV6-5 to TRBJ2-3, and 8 junction bases match TRBD1. This clonotype was sampled from a middle-aged woman in good health and CMV-seronegative. CDR3 sequence: CASRLAGGKDTQYF. The DNA sequence is given as TGTGCCAGCCGATTAGCAGGGGGCAAAGATACGCAGTATTTT.